This TCR beta chain was identified during a study of T-cell memory formation after mild COVID-19. The study's findings and limits: A subset of responding clones appeared in pre-infection memory, suggesting cross-reactive memory joined.

About this clonotype: Its antigen is as yet unknown.

TCRdb independently ran MiXCR on the 5' RACE reads; one entry per CDR3 protein. The table includes just under 550,000 distinct CDR3 sequences, around 20% detected once. Germline CDR1 DFQATT, CDR2 SNEGSKA (reference sequence). Trimming cost V 7 bases and J 1 base; bases outside gene matches: 2. This CDR3 spans 12 amino acids. J is TRBJ2-5 and V is TRBV20-1; 8 bases are a match to TRBD2. The sequence came from an adult woman who had mild COVID-19 (a few samples of this study predate the infection). Cell type and time point are not known. The material sequenced was PBMCs or a T cell subset sorted from them (not recorded which). CDR3 nucleotide sequence: TGCAGTGTGAGCGGGAGCCAAGAGACCCAGTACTTC. Translation: CSVSGSQETQYF.